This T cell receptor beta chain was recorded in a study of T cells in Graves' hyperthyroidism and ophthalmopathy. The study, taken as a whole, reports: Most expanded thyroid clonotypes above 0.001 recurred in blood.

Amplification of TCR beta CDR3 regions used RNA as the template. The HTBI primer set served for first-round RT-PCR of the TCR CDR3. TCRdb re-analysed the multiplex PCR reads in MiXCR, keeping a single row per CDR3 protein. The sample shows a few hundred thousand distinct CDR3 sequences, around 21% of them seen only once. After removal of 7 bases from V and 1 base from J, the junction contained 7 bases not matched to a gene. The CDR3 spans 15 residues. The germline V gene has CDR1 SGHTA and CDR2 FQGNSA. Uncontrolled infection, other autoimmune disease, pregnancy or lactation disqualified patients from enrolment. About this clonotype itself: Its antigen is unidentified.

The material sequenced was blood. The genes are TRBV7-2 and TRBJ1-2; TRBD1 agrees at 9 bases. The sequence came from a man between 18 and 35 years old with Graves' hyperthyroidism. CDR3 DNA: TGTGCCAGCAACAGACAGGGGGGTAATAACTATGGCTACACCTTC. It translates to CASNRQGGNNYGYTF.